The TCR beta chain under discussion was sequenced for a study of T cells after yellow fever vaccination. TCRdb re-derived calls from the 5' RACE reads in MiXCR, one entry per CDR3 protein. The sample shows some 400,000 distinct CDR3 sequences, roughly 6.2% of them seen only once. Looked up from germline, CDR1 is SGHDT and CDR2 is YYEEEE. The CDR3 sequence is 11 residues long. Trimming left V 2 bases short and J 5 bases short, with 5 bases between. This clonotype occurred many times. The sample consisted of PBMCs, taken 5 days after the yellow fever booster vaccination. The genes are TRBV5-6 and TRBJ2-7; D unresolved. This TCR derives from a man aged 25 to 45 who received the YFV17D yellow fever vaccine. CDR3 residues: CASSLSNEQYF. The CDR3 nucleotides read TGTGCCAGCAGCTTAAGTAACGAGCAGTACTTC.